This is a list of T cell receptor beta chains from one sample in a study of cytomegalovirus exposure and HLA in healthy donors. TCRdb's table, derived via immunoSEQ multiplex PCR, lists solely in-frame clones and lacks some. The data show around 180,000 clones, approximately 80% seen once. Sequences were obtained from PBMCs. These receptor sequences come from a male donor in good health and CMV-seronegative. Both conserved end residues are part of each CDR3. D genes are given only for firm matches. Only part of the rows carry a size: once, few, many, or a class if the clone is expanded.

j_gene	d_gene	abundance	v_gene	CDR3nt	CDR3aa
TRBJ2-2	TRBD1	.	TRBV11-2	TGTGCCAGCATCCGGACAGACAGGGGCGGTACCGGGGAGCTGTTTTTT	CASIRTDRGGTGELFF
TRBJ2-7	TRBD2	.	TRBV7-8	TGTGCCAGCGGTCTAGCGGGGGGGCCGTACGAGCAGTACTTC	CASGLAGGPYEQYF
TRBJ1-4	.	.	TRBV7-6	TGTGCCAGCAGAGGAGCGCCTAATGAAAAACTGTTTTTT	CASRGAPNEKLFF
TRBJ1-2	TRBD1	.	TRBV13	TGTGCCAGCAGCTCGTATCGGACGACAGGGGGTGGTGGTGGCTACACCTTC	CASSSYRTTGGGGGYTF
TRBJ1-3	TRBD1	.	TRBV6-5	TGTGCCAGCAGCCGGGGACAGCTCTCTGGAAACACCATATATTTT	CASSRGQLSGNTIYF
TRBJ2-1	TRBD2	.	TRBV18	TGTGCCAGCTCACAGGGACTAGCGGGAGGGCCAAGGGATGAGCAGTTCTTC	CASSQGLAGGPRDEQFF
TRBJ1-2	TRBD1	.	TRBV5-1	TGCGCCAGCAACTTGTTTCCCGGGACAGGCTATGGCTACACCTTC	CASNLFPGTGYGYTF
TRBJ2-7	.	once	TRBV6-5	TGTGCCAGCATCGTCAACCGGGGGACGAATGAGCAGTACTTC	CASIVNRGTNEQYF
TRBJ1-2	TRBD1	.	TRBV29-1	TGCAGCGTCTCCCTTGACAGGGAGTCTAACTATGGCTACACCTTC	CSVSLDRESNYGYTF
TRBJ2-5	.	.	TRBV28	TGTGCCAGCAGTCTCGCCGACCTTTACAGGGAGGAGACCCAGTACTTC	CASSLADLYREETQYF
TRBJ1-1	.	.	TRBV27	TGTGCCAGCAGTTTCGGAGGAAGGGGGGGAAACACTGAAGCTTTCTTT	CASSFGGRGGNTEAFF
TRBJ2-5	TRBD2	.	TRBV2	TGTGCCAGCAGTGAAGCGCGGCGGGAGGTACGGGAGACCCAGTACTTC	CASSEARREVRETQYF
TRBJ2-7	.	.	TRBV2	TGTGCCAGCAGTGAAGTCTACAGAAATTACGAGCAGTACTTC	CASSEVYRNYEQYF
TRBJ2-1	TRBD1	.	TRBV5-1	TGCGCCAGCGAAACGGGACAGGGGTACAATGAGCAGTTCTTC	CASETGQGYNEQFF
TRBJ1-2	TRBD1	.	TRBV7-9	TGTGCCAGCAGCTCATACTTCGGGACAGAATATGGCTACACCTTC	CASSSYFGTEYGYTF
TRBJ2-7	.	.	TRBV5-1	TGCGCCAGCAGCTCCGACATAACCCCTGACGAGCAGTACTTC	CASSSDITPDEQYF
TRBJ1-2	.	.	TRBV28	TGTGCCAGCTCGGACAGCCGCTATGGCTACACCTTC	CASSDSRYGYTF
TRBJ2-7	.	.	TRBV4-1	TGCGCCAGCAGCCAAGAATTTGGCACACACTACGAGCAGTACTTC	CASSQEFGTHYEQYF
TRBJ1-2	TRBD1	.	TRBV2	TGTGCCAGCAGTGAGACAGGGAAAGGCTACACCTTC	CASSETGKGYTF
TRBJ2-3	TRBD2	.	TRBV19	TGTGCCAGTAGTCCATACCTAGCGGGGGGTAGAGATACGCAGTATTTT	CASSPYLAGGRDTQYF
TRBJ1-3	.	.	TRBV4-2	TGTGCCAGCAGCCAAGCGCAGTTCTCTGGAAACACCATATATTTT	CASSQAQFSGNTIYF
TRBJ2-3	TRBD2	.	TRBV6-4	TGTGCCAGCAGTGACTCGGCGGGGGGCGCAACAGATACGCAGTATTTT	CASSDSAGGATDTQYF
TRBJ2-1	TRBD2	.	TRBV28	TGTGCCATGAGGAGCGGGAGTGGCAATGAGCAGTTCTTC	CAMRSGSGNEQFF
TRBJ1-2	.	.	TRBV6-4	TGTGCCAGCAGTGCCCAAAGGGGCTATGGCTACACCTTC	CASSAQRGYGYTF
TRBJ2-7	TRBD1	.	TRBV11-3	TGTGCCAGCAGCACAGGGGAAGGGGGCTCCTACGAGCAGTACTTC	CASSTGEGGSYEQYF
TRBJ2-7	TRBD1	.	TRBV5-4	TGTGCCAGCAGCACCTTCGAGGGGACAGGGTTCGGGCAGTACTTC	CASSTFEGTGFGQYF
TRBJ2-1	TRBD2	.	TRBV10-3	TGTGCCATCAGTGTGGGGCTAGCGGGGCGTACAAGCGAGCAGTTCTTC	CAISVGLAGRTSEQFF
TRBJ2-3	.	.	TRBV10-3	TGTGCCATCAGTCCCGGGGAAGCTAGCACAGATACGCAGTATTTT	CAISPGEASTDTQYF
TRBJ2-3	TRBD2	.	TRBV7-3	TGTGCCAGCAGCTTGGGACTAGCGGGCACAGATACGCAGTATTTT	CASSLGLAGTDTQYF
TRBJ1-1	TRBD1	.	TRBV6-5	TGTGCCAGCAGAGAAACAGGGGGTCACACTGAAGCTTTCTTT	CASRETGGHTEAFF
TRBJ1-1	.	.	TRBV5-1	TGCGCCAGCAGCCCCGAGACTCCACTGGTGGCTGAAGCTTTCTTT	CASSPETPLVAEAFF
TRBJ2-5	TRBD2	.	TRBV28	TGTGCCAGCACAGGGACTAGCGGACAAGAGACCCAGTACTTC	CASTGTSGQETQYF
TRBJ1-1	.	once	TRBV10-3	TGTGCCATTAGGACAGCCCCGAACACTGAAGCTTTCTTT	CAIRTAPNTEAFF
TRBJ2-7	.	.	TRBV5-1	TGCGCCAGCAGCCCCCCAACGGTTGCCCCCTACGAGCAGTACTTC	CASSPPTVAPYEQYF
TRBJ1-2	TRBD1	.	TRBV10-2	TGCGCCAGCAGCCTCACAGGGGACTATGGCTACACCTTC	CASSLTGDYGYTF
TRBJ2-3	.	.	TRBV27	TGTGCCAGCAGGATAACGGGAGCGTCAGATACGCAGTATTTT	CASRITGASDTQYF
TRBJ1-3	.	.	TRBV7-6	TGTGCCAGCAGCTCTAGGGGTGGAAACACCATATATTTT	CASSSRGGNTIYF
TRBJ2-7	TRBD2	few	TRBV6-5	TGTGCCAGCATGAAGGGACTAGCGGGAGCCTACGAGCAGTACTTC	CASMKGLAGAYEQYF
TRBJ2-5	.	.	TRBV29-1	TGCAGCGTTGAAGAAGAGGATCGGGAGACCCAGTACTTC	CSVEEEDRETQYF
TRBJ2-1	.	.	TRBV4-3	TGCGCCAGCAGCCAACCGGGAGAGTCCTACAATGAGCAGTTCTTC	CASSQPGESYNEQFF
TRBJ1-5	.	.	TRBV30	TGTGCCTGGAGTGCTAGGCGAGGGCAGGGGCCGAGCAATCAGCCCCAGCATTTT	CAWSARRGQGPSNQPQHF
TRBJ2-2	.	.	TRBV15	TGTGCCACCAGCAGAGATCCTGTGGGGAGCGGGGAGCTGTTTTTT	CATSRDPVGSGELFF
TRBJ2-2	TRBD1	.	TRBV18	TGTGCCAGCTCACCACTCCAGGGGGCAGGCACCGGGGAGCTGTTTTTT	CASSPLQGAGTGELFF
TRBJ1-2	TRBD1	.	TRBV25-1	TGTGCCAGCAGTGGTTGGACAGGGGTAAACTATGGCTACACCTTC	CASSGWTGVNYGYTF
TRBJ1-5	.	.	TRBV7-8	TGTGCCAGCAGCCCCTTCGGAGGGGATAGCAATCAGCCCCAGCATTTT	CASSPFGGDSNQPQHF
TRBJ2-7	TRBD2	.	TRBV5-6	TGTGCCAGCAGCTCGCCTAGCGGACCCACCTACGAGCAGTACTTC	CASSSPSGPTYEQYF
TRBJ1-2	.	few	TRBV4-1	TGCGCCAGCAGCCAAGAGCGAGGGAATTCGGGCTACACCTTC	CASSQERGNSGYTF